Shown below are 31 T cell receptor beta chains from a single sample sequenced in a study of HIV-infected patients and healthy controls. Alpha and beta constant-region primers primed reverse transcription of 500 to 550 ng RNA. Separate chain-specific third strand synthesis with multiplexing indices produced the alpha and beta libraries. In TCRdb, the 5' RACE reads were re-called with MiXCR into one record per CDR3 protein. Of roughly 8,100 distinct CDR3 sequences listed, less than 8.5% are singletons. The repertoire came from unfractionated whole blood and reflected all unsorted peripheral T cells. Sequences were derived from blood, sampled before antiretroviral therapy. The receptors shown here come from an adult with HIV infection.

This clonotype showed up many times. The chain is built from TRBV7-2 and TRBJ2-5, with D possibly matching TRBD2 (6 bases). The V gene's germline CDR1 is SGHTA and CDR2 FQGNSA. The V end was cut by 3 bases, the J end by 1 base, with 9 bases between. This CDR3 region has 14 residues. CDR3 region: CASSFYGGQETQYF. The CDR3 DNA reads TGTGCCAGCAGCTTTTACGGGGGCCAAGAGACCCAGTACTTC.

Concerning this clonotype itself: This may arise from a read error, as a much more abundant clone is one base away. CDR3 nucleotide sequence: TGTGCCTGGAGGGGGGGGGACGACCAGCCCCAGAATTTT. It translates to CAWRGGDDQPQNF. This chain joins TRBV30 and TRBJ1-5; weak D call: TRBD1 (5 bases). From germline, CDR1 is GTSNPN and CDR2 SVGIG (reference sequence). The CDR3 is 13 amino acids.

This clonotype was found many times. The chain recombines TRBV20-1 with TRBJ2-3; 11 bases map to TRBD2. With V trimmed by 6 bases and J by 3 bases, 8 bases remained unmatched. Germline loops: CDR1 DFQATT, CDR2 SNEGSKA (reference sequence). This CDR3 region has 15 residues. DNA for the CDR3: TGCAGTGCCCGCAGACTAGCGGGACCGACAGATACGCAGTATTTT. As protein: CSARRLAGPTDTQYF.

This clonotype is medium-sized within its sample. The chain has TRBV5-1 and TRBJ2-5; no clear D. V dropped 4 bases and J dropped 5 bases, with 18 bases sitting between them. Germline loops: CDR1 SGHRS, CDR2 YFSETQ. The CDR3 extends over 15 amino acids. CDR3 sequence: CASSPSGVWLETQYF. The CDR3, as DNA: TGCGCCAGCAGCCCCTCGGGCGTGTGGCTCGAGACCCAGTACTTC. The whole variable domain, filled in from reference TRBV5-1 and TRBJ2-5, reads KAGVTQTPRYLIKTRGQQVTLSCSPISGHRSVSWYQQTPGQGLQFLFEYFSETQRNKGNFPGRFSGRQFSNSRSEMNVSTLELGDSALYLCASSPSGVWLETQYFGPGTRLLVL.

In this sample, this clonotype is medium-sized. The genes are TRBV20-1 and TRBJ2-7; 7 bases are a match to TRBD1. Trimming cost V 6 bases and J 0 bases; bases outside gene matches: 5. This CDR3 is 13 amino acids long. CDR1 is DFQATT, CDR2 SNEGSKA, per germline (reference sequence). DNA of the CDR3: TGCAGTGCCCTGGGACAGAACTCCTACGAGCAGTACTTC. Translating gives CSALGQNSYEQYF.

This clonotype has ten or more counts. The V call is TRBV28, the J call TRBJ2-7; unclear D gene. CDR1 and CDR2 from the germline V gene are MDHEN and SYDVKM. The CDR3 contains 14 residues. Deletions cut 5 bases from V and 4 bases from J, with 15 bases between. CDR3 region: CASSPPRLGYEQYF. Here the CDR3 DNA reads TGTGCCAGCAGTCCCCCTCGGCTCGGGTACGAGCAGTACTTC.

There are many counts of this clonotype. The chain couples TRBV12-3 or TRBV12-4 to TRBJ2-1, with 8 nucleotides matching TRBD2. V trimming: 8 bases; J trimming: 4 bases; junction bases outside the gene matches: 4. The CDR3 totals 13 residues. The CDR3 protein is CASSREVYNEQFF. CDR3 DNA sequence: TGTGCCAGCTCGCGGGAGGTATACAATGAGCAGTTCTTC.

This clonotype was seen a handful of times. CDR3 nucleotide sequence: TGTGCCAGCAGTGACTATGTAGCGGGGAGCCCGAATGAGCAGTTCTTC. Its protein is CASSDYVAGSPNEQFF. The rearrangement joins TRBV6-4 to TRBJ2-1; 8 nucleotides line up with TRBD2. The CDR3 runs to 16 residues. Per germline, CDR1 MRHNA and CDR2 SNTAGT. V lost 1 base and J lost 7; bases outside the gene matches: 9.

This clonotype ranks as medium-sized. V usage is TRBV3-1 and J usage is TRBJ1-4; D not resolved. V was clipped by 1 base and J by 11 bases, with 5 bases between them. CDR3 size: 11 residues. The germline V gene has CDR1 LGHDT and CDR2 YNNKEL (reference sequence). The CDR3 here is CASSQGGKLFF. The CDR3 DNA follows: TGTGCCAGCAGCCAAGGCGGGAAACTGTTTTTT. The whole variable domain, remainder taken from reference TRBV3-1 and TRBJ1-4, is DTAVSQTPKYLVTQMGNDKSIKCEQNLGHDTMYWYKQDSKKFLKIMFSYNNKELIINETVPNRFSPKSPDKAHLNLHINSLELGDSAVYFCASSQGGKLFFGSGTQLSVL.

This clonotype was seen more than once but under ten times. V usage is TRBV12-3 or TRBV12-4 and J usage is TRBJ2-7; 8 positions match TRBD2. The junction had 3 bases not matched to a gene; V was cut back by 4 bases and J by 7 bases. This CDR3 region has 12 residues. CDR3 nucleotide sequence: TGTGCCAGCAGTTCGGGAGGGGGTGAGCAGTACTTC. Residues: CASSSGGGEQYF.

This clonotype was recorded at least ten times. The chain is built from TRBV20-1 and TRBJ2-7, with 12 bases aligning to TRBD2. V was clipped by 2 bases and J by 3 bases; unmatched bases: 26. This CDR3 has 22 amino acids. Germline assignment: CDR1 DFQATT and CDR2 SNEGSKA (reference sequence). This chain's CDR3 is CSARSYPLPGLAGGPSYYEQYF. CDR3 nucleotide sequence: TGCAGTGCTAGATCCTACCCGCTGCCCGGCCTAGCGGGAGGGCCTTCCTACTACGAGCAGTACTTC.

Only a few counts were recorded for this clonotype. This sequence joins TRBV6-5 and TRBJ2-3; TRBD2 matches at 11 bases. Germline CDR1 reads MNHEY; CDR2 reads SVGAGI. After removal of 7 bases from V and 2 bases from J, the junction contained 5 bases not matched to a gene. The CDR3 has 15 residues. CDR3: CASKLAGASTDTQYF. The DNA for the CDR3 is TGTGCCAGCAAACTAGCGGGGGCCTCCACAGATACGCAGTATTTT.

This clonotype is medium-sized (0.01 to 0.1%) by share. V and J are TRBV13 and TRBJ1-2; D gene uncertain. V dropped 6 bases and J dropped 2 bases, with 10 bases sitting between them. This CDR3 contains 13 residues. Looked up from germline, CDR1 is PRHDT and CDR2 is FYEKMQ (reference sequence). The CDR3 DNA reads TGTGCCAGCAGTTTTAAACAGAACTATGGCTACACCTTC. Amino acid sequence: CASSFKQNYGYTF.

This clonotype is categorized as medium-sized. V is TRBV6-6 and J is TRBJ1-1; maybe TRBD1 (6 bases). Trimming cost V 0 bases and J 0 bases, with 11 bases left between them. CDR3 length: 16 amino acids. In germline, CDR1 is MNHNY, CDR2 SVGAGI (reference sequence). The DNA for the CDR3 is TGTGCCAGCAGTTACTCACCGGGACACCTGAACACTGAAGCTTTCTTT. This codes for CASSYSPGHLNTEAFF.

The chain has TRBV4-1 and TRBJ2-4, with 13 bases lining up with TRBD2. The CDR3 totals 17 residues. Trimming at V came to 2 bases and at J to 8 bases, leaving 9 bases not matched to a gene. Germline CDR1 reads MGHRA; CDR2 reads YSYEKL. CDR3 sequence: CASSQKTSGGSWDIQYF. The CDR3 DNA follows: TGCGCCAGCAGCCAAAAGACTAGCGGGGGGAGTTGGGACATTCAGTACTTC.

CDR3 loop: CASSLSGGHGYTF. CDR3 DNA sequence: TGTGCCAGCAGTTTGTCAGGGGGCCATGGCTACACCTTC. The chain is built from TRBV27 and TRBJ1-2, with TRBD1 identical over 8 bases. After removal of 3 bases from V and 6 bases from J, the junction contained 3 bases not matched to a gene. This CDR3 is 13 amino acids long. Germline-derived CDR1 and CDR2 are MNHEY and SMNVEV (reference sequence).

This clonotype is categorized as medium-sized. The chain carries TRBV4-2 and TRBJ2-3; D may be TRBD1 or TRBD2 (5 bases each). V lost 0 bases and J 1 base, leaving 8 bases between the germline ends. Looked up from germline, CDR1 is LGHNA and CDR2 is YNFKEQ. This CDR3 is built from 15 residues. CDR3 protein: CASSQDGGGTDTQYF. CDR3 nucleotides: TGTGCCAGCAGCCAAGATGGGGGTGGCACAGATACGCAGTATTTT.

By frequency in the sample, this clonotype is medium-sized. The junction departs from germline at one end; a sequencing error may be responsible. This chain connects TRBV7-9 to TRBJ2-5, with 8 nucleotides matching TRBD1. The CDR3 is 13 amino acids. Germline CDR1 and CDR2: SEHNR and FQNEAQ (reference sequence). The CDR3 nucleotides are TGTGCCAGCACCTTAGGACAGGGTCAGACCCAGTACTTC. Translation: CASTLGQGQTQYF.

This clonotype was observed at least ten times. The chain recombines TRBV29-1 with TRBJ2-7, with D possibly called TRBD1 or TRBD2 (5 bases each). Germline V gene lookup returns CDR1 SQVTM and CDR2 ANQGSEA. V dropped 2 bases and J dropped 1 base, with 9 bases sitting between them. This CDR3 is built from 13 residues. The CDR3 is CSVESGPSYEQYF. As DNA, the CDR3 is TGCAGCGTTGAATCGGGACCTTCCTACGAGCAGTACTTC.

This clonotype was recorded many times. The chain is built from TRBV6-1 and TRBJ2-5, with D hard to call. Trimming took off 8 bases at V and 3 bases at J, with 13 bases between the two ends. From germline, CDR1 is MNHNS and CDR2 SASEGT. This CDR3 spans 13 amino acids. The DNA for the CDR3 is TGTGCCAGCCTCCTGGGCCCCAAAGAGACCCAGTACTTC. Translating it yields CASLLGPKETQYF.

This clonotype ranks as medium-sized. This chain uses TRBV20-1 with TRBJ2-3; 9 bases are shared with TRBD2. CDR3 length: 15 residues. Germline CDR1 reads DFQATT; CDR2 reads SNEGSKA (reference sequence). The J segment lost 5 bases and the V segment lost 3 bases, leaving 9 bases of the junction unmatched. The CDR3 DNA is TGCAGTGCTAGGGCCTTTGGCGGGGGGGTAGATACGCAGTATTTT. This sequence encodes CSARAFGGGVDTQYF.

By frequency in the sample, this clonotype is medium-sized. CDR3 DNA: TGCAGCGTTGCTCCGGGGGCTTCTGGGGCCAACGTCCTGACTTTC. It specifies CSVAPGASGANVLTF. This chain connects TRBV29-1 to TRBJ2-6; the D call may be TRBD1 or TRBD2 (6 bases each). There are 15 residues in the CDR3. Trimming removed 4 bases at V and 1 base at J, with 11 bases between. Germline CDR1 reads SQVTM; CDR2 reads ANQGSEA.

The J gene is TRBJ1-2, the V gene TRBV19; the D is unclear. V lost 3 bases and J lost 1, with 12 bases in between. The CDR3 length is 15 residues. The germline V gene has CDR1 LNHDA and CDR2 SQIVND (reference sequence). CDR3 in amino acids: CASSMGGLLNYGYTF. The DNA of the CDR3 is TGTGCCAGTAGTATGGGAGGCCTCCTTAACTATGGCTACACCTTC.

This sequence joins TRBV5-1 and TRBJ2-5, with D perhaps TRBD1 (5 bases). The CDR3 is made up of 11 amino acids. Per the germline V gene, CDR1 is SGHRS and CDR2 is YFSETQ. Between the trimmed V and J ends, which lost 6 bases and 4 bases, there was a span of 7 bases. The CDR3 protein is CASTRGETQYF. CDR3 nucleotide sequence: TGCGCCAGCACAAGGGGAGAGACCCAGTACTTC.

This clonotype is medium-sized in the sample. The rearrangement links TRBV30 to TRBJ2-3; D gene uncertain. Germline lookup yields CDR1 GTSNPN and CDR2 SVGIG (reference sequence). CDR3 length equals 15 residues. Trimming pared 0 bases from V and 2 bases from J, leaving 12 bases between. The CDR3 DNA reads as TGTGCCTGGAGTGTCACCCCTCCCATCACAGATACGCAGTATTTT. It encodes CAWSVTPPITDTQYF.

This clonotype ranks as medium-sized. The rearrangement joins TRBV2 to TRBJ1-5, with a tentative D call TRBD1 (5 bases). The CDR3 is 16 amino acids. Trimming took off 0 bases at V and 4 bases at J, with 13 bases between the two ends. In germline, CDR1 is SNHLY, CDR2 FYNNEI. CDR3 nucleotide sequence: TGTGCCAGCAGTGAAGCGGCCAGGGCGAGGAATCAGCCCCAGCATTTT. This translates into CASSEAARARNQPQHF.

In its sample, this clonotype ranks as medium-sized. Written as DNA, the CDR3 is TGTGCCAGCAGCTTAGTGGACGGAAGCACAGATACGCAGTATTTT. It codes for CASSLVDGSTDTQYF. J is TRBJ2-3 and V is TRBV7-9; the D is unclear. This CDR3 spans 15 amino acids. V gave up 1 base and J gave up 0 bases, with 8 bases separating them. The germline V gene encodes CDR1 SEHNR and CDR2 FQNEAQ (reference sequence).

By share of the sample, this clonotype is medium-sized. The chain employs TRBV20-1 and TRBJ2-7, with TRBD2 matching over 9 bases. Germline loops: CDR1 DFQATT, CDR2 SNEGSKA (reference sequence). V was clipped by 6 bases and J by 7 bases; unmatched bases: 19. The CDR3 is 16 amino acids. CDR3 protein: CSARSGRGPAIGEQYF. The CDR3 nucleotides are TGCAGTGCCCGTAGCGGGAGAGGGCCCGCCATTGGAGAGCAGTACTTC.

This clonotype is classed as medium-sized. This rearrangement joins TRBV7-2 to TRBJ1-2; 10 bases line up with TRBD1. Looked up from germline, CDR1 is SGHTA and CDR2 is FQGNSA. V lost 1 base to trimming and J lost 9 bases; unmatched junction nucleotides: 5. There are 14 residues in the CDR3. Here the CDR3 reads CASSLGTGGSSYTF. CDR3 DNA: TGTGCCAGCAGCTTAGGGACAGGGGGTTCTAGCTACACCTTC. The full variable domain, completed using reference TRBV7-2 and TRBJ1-2, is GAGVSQSPSNKVTEKGKDVELRCDPISGHTALYWYRQSLGQGLEFLIYFQGNSAPDKSGLPSDRFSAERTGGSVSTLTIQRTQQEDSAVYLCASSLGTGGSSYTFGSGTRLTVV.

This clonotype has ten or more counts. The chain couples TRBV5-1 to TRBJ1-4; perhaps TRBD1 as D (5 bases). V lost 4 bases, J lost 5 bases, and 21 bases lay in between. Germline CDR1 SGHRS, CDR2 YFSETQ. There are 17 residues in the CDR3. The CDR3 region has the DNA TGCGCCAGCAGCAGGACACCCGGCGGGGGGTGGAATGAAAAACTGTTTTTT. This codes for CASSRTPGGGWNEKLFF.

The chain joins TRBV20-1 to TRBJ1-2; maybe TRBD1 (5 bases). Trimming cost V 5 bases and J 0 bases, with 13 bases left between them. Looked up from germline, CDR1 is DFQATT and CDR2 is SNEGSKA (reference sequence). CDR3 length equals 14 residues. CDR3 protein: CSAGGGSANYGYTF. The CDR3 nucleotides are TGCAGTGCTGGCGGGGGGTCAGCTAACTATGGCTACACCTTC.